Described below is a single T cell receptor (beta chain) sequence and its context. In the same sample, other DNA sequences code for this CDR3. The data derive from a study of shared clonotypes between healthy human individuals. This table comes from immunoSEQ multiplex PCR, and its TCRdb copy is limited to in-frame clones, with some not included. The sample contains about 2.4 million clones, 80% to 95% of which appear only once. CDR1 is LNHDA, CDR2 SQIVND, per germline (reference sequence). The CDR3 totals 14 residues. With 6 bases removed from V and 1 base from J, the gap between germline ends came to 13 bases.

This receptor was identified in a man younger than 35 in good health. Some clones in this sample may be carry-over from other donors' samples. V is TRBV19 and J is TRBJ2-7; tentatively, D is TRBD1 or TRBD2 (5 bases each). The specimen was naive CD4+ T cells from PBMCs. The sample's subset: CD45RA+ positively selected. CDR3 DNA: TGTGCCAGTAGCCGAGGGACGGATTCCTACGAGCAGTACTTC. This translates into CASSRGTDSYEQYF.